The entry that follows covers one T cell receptor beta chain sequence. Its target is unknown. This sample was included in a study of CD8+ T cells in alopecia areata. Study at large: After 6 to 18 months of tofacitinib, follow-up continued 6 months off drug.

V was clipped by 3 bases and J by 2 bases, with 14 bases between them. CDR1 and CDR2 from the germline V gene are GTSNPN and SVGIG (reference sequence). The CDR3 spans 15 residues. RNA extraction was followed by reverse transcription into cDNA, which acted as the sequencing template. Method: immunoSEQ multiplex PCR; TCRdb's copy keeps in-frame clones and lacks some. This table holds over 200,000 clones, around 66% found once. Treatment here: oral pan-JAK inhibitor, 5-10 mg twice daily. The study's findings and limits: Uncertainty about whether baseline CD8+ expansion is linked to response remains, with one nonresponder. Whereas mice showed it more clearly, TCR sharing across patients was murkier, possibly because of HLA. It was observed that many expanded lesional clones persisted in scalp and blood during tofacitinib.

The clonotype originates from a human donor with alopecia areata. The chain combines TRBV30 with TRBJ1-5; no reliable D call. The input for sequencing was CD4+ T cells sorted from blood, taken at week 4, from a patient treated with tofacitinib. The chain's CDR3 is CAWRPRMPGNQPQHF. CDR3 coding DNA: TGTGCCTGGAGGCCCCGGATGCCGGGCAATCAGCCCCAGCATTTT.